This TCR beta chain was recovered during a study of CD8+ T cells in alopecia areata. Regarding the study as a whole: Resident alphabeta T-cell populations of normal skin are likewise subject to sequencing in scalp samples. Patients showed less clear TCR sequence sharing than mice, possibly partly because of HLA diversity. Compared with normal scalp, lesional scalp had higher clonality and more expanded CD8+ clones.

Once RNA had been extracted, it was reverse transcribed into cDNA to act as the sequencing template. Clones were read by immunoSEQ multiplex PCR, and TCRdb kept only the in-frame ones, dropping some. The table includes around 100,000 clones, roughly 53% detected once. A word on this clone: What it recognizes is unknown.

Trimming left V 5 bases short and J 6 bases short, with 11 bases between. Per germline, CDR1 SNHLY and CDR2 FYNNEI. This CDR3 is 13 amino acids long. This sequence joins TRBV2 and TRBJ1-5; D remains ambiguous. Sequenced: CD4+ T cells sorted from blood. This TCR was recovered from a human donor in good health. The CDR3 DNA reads TGTGCCAGCAGTCCCGGGGAGGGTCAGCCCCAGCATTTT. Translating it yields CASSPGEGQPQHF.